These 5 T cell receptor beta chains share one sample of origin, sequenced in a study of neurological immune-mediated disorders. Time point given: technical triplicate 2. In TCRdb, the 5' RACE reads were re-called with MiXCR into one record per CDR3 protein. The sample contains around 56,000 distinct CDR3 sequences, less than 25% of which appear only once. Sequences were obtained from PBMCs. The receptors come from a man in his sixties with HTLV-1-associated myelopathy (HAM/TSP).

V gene TRBV6-5 combines with J gene TRBJ1-2, with TRBD1 identical over 11 bases. J lost 4 bases, V lost 2 bases, and 6 bases had no gene match. The CDR3 is made up of 16 amino acids. Germline CDR1 is MNHEY and CDR2 is SVGAGI. In nucleotides, the CDR3 is TGTGCCAGCAGTTACACCCGGACAGGGGGCAGCTATGGCTACACCTTC. Protein sequence: CASSYTRTGGSYGYTF.

This clonotype was detected ten times or more. The rearrangement links TRBV10-3 to TRBJ2-5, with TRBD2 matching over 8 bases. Germline V gives CDR1 ENHRY, CDR2 SYGVKD. The CDR3 is made up of 16 amino acids. Germline trimming cut 3 bases from V and 4 bases from J; bases unmatched to any gene: 10. The CDR3 nucleotides are TGTGCCATCAGTGACTCTCCGGGACTAGGGGGAGAGACCCAGTACTTC. This translates into CAISDSPGLGGETQYF.

The chain is built from TRBV19 and TRBJ2-5; no reliable D call. The V gene's germline CDR1 is LNHDA and CDR2 SQIVND (reference sequence). The ends were cut back, 6 bases at V and 5 bases at J, with 19 bases in the middle. The CDR3 covers 15 residues. CDR3 sequence reads: CASSNTDRIGETQYF. CDR3 DNA sequence: TGTGCCAGTAGCAATACGGACCGCATAGGGGAGACCCAGTACTTC.

This clonotype was counted ten times or more. The rearrangement uses TRBV20-1 and TRBJ2-7; 8 bases match TRBD1. V dropped 4 bases and J dropped 3; count of bases not matched to a gene: 5. CDR3 length: 13 residues. Germline CDR1 DFQATT, CDR2 SNEGSKA (reference sequence). The chain's CDR3 is CSAIPGQDYEQYF. CDR3 nucleotide sequence: TGCAGTGCTATCCCGGGACAGGACTACGAGCAGTACTTC.

This clonotype was recorded many times. The V gene is TRBV11-2, the J gene TRBJ2-3; D gene unclear. V was pared by 2 bases and J by 2 bases, with 17 bases between. The CDR3 is 17 residues long. Germline loops: CDR1 SGHAT, CDR2 FQNNGV. In nucleotides, the CDR3 is TGTGCCAGCAGCTTAATCACCCCCGGTGCAGTCACAGATACGCAGTATTTT. As protein: CASSLITPGAVTDTQYF. Variable domain in full (rest from reference TRBV11-2 and TRBJ2-3): EAGVAQSPRYKIIEKRQSVAFWCNPISGHATLYWYQQILGQGPKLLIQFQNNGVVDDSQLPKDRFSAERLKGVDSTLKIQPAKLEDSAVYLCASSLITPGAVTDTQYFGPGTRLTVL.